This TCR beta chain was identified in a study of T cell responses to AZD1222 COVID-19 vaccine. Profiled with immunoSEQ multiplex PCR; TCRdb holds only in-frame clones, not every one. The sample has roughly 35,000 clones, 75% to 85% seen once. Trimming removed 0 bases from V and 7 bases from J, with 10 bases in between. Germline V gene sequence: CDR1 SGHTA, CDR2 FQGNSA. The CDR3 totals 14 residues. This chain joins TRBV7-2 and TRBJ1-5, with no clear D. The specimen comprised peripheral blood, sampled 28 days after the second AZD1222 dose. This TCR was recovered from an adult who received the AZD1222 COVID-19 vaccine. CDR3 DNA sequence: TGTGCCAGCAGCTTAGCGGGGTCGGGCCAGCCCCAGCATTTT. Amino acid sequence: CASSLAGSGQPQHF.